A selection of T cell receptor beta chains follows, all from one sample in a study of a mutant IDH1 vaccine in newly diagnosed glioma. TCRdb's copy holds only in-frame clones and misses some; the assay was immunoSEQ multiplex PCR. The profile shows around 34,000 clones, 81% of them singletons. Their antigens are not known. Sequencing was performed on PBMCs, taken from a glioma patient whose treatment included an IDH1 peptide vaccine. These receptors all come from a man aged 40-49 years with glioma. Both conserved end residues are part of each CDR3. A D gene is named only where the DNA matches it firmly. Expanded clones get a size class; other rows say once, few or many, or leave the size out.

d_gene: .; abundance: few; j_gene: TRBJ2-7; len: 16; v_gene: TRBV11-2; CDR3nt: TGTGCCAGCAGCTTAGTGGGCACAGGGCCCCTCTACGAGCAGTACTTC; CDR3aa: CASSLVGTGPLYEQYF
d_gene: .; abundance: .; j_gene: TRBJ1-2; len: 16; v_gene: TRBV7-9; CDR3nt: TGTGCCAGCAGCCCCTCCGGGTTTTCGCCCCTGAGGGGCTACACCTTC; CDR3aa: CASSPSGFSPLRGYTF
d_gene: .; abundance: few; j_gene: TRBJ1-2; len: 16; v_gene: TRBV5-1; CDR3nt: TGCGCCAGCAGCTTGAGGGGACGGACCTCCCCAGGTGGCTACACCTTC; CDR3aa: CASSLRGRTSPGGYTF
d_gene: .; abundance: .; j_gene: TRBJ2-1; len: 14; v_gene: TRBV7-2; CDR3nt: TGTGCCAGCAGCTTAGCACGGACTGCGGGTGAGCAGTTCTTC; CDR3aa: CASSLARTAGEQFF
d_gene: .; abundance: .; j_gene: TRBJ1-1; len: 14; v_gene: TRBV5-4; CDR3nt: TGTGCCAGCAGCTTGGGATATAGGAACACTGAAGCTTTCTTT; CDR3aa: CASSLGYRNTEAFF
d_gene: .; abundance: .; j_gene: TRBJ2-7; len: 15; v_gene: TRBV7-8; CDR3nt: TGTGCCAGCAGCTTAGCGCGGGACAGTTTCTACGAGCAGTACTTC; CDR3aa: CASSLARDSFYEQYF
d_gene: .; abundance: .; j_gene: TRBJ1-6; len: 15; v_gene: TRBV11-2; CDR3nt: TGTGCCAGCAGCCCCCTATGGGGAAATAATTCACCCCTCCACTTT; CDR3aa: CASSPLWGNNSPLHF
d_gene: .; abundance: few; j_gene: TRBJ1-6; len: 14; v_gene: TRBV4-1; CDR3nt: TGCGCCAGCAGCGCTTGGACAGTTAATTCACCCCTCCACTTT; CDR3aa: CASSAWTVNSPLHF
d_gene: .; abundance: .; j_gene: TRBJ2-5; len: 14; v_gene: TRBV5-1; CDR3nt: TGCGCCAGCAAAGGGCGCAGTTTCCAAGAGACCCAGTACTTC; CDR3aa: CASKGRSFQETQYF
d_gene: .; abundance: .; j_gene: TRBJ2-7; len: 14; v_gene: TRBV9; CDR3nt: TGTGCCAGCAGCGTGACGGCCGACTCCTACGAGCAGTACTTC; CDR3aa: CASSVTADSYEQYF
d_gene: TRBD1; abundance: .; j_gene: TRBJ1-1; len: 18; v_gene: TRBV10-2; CDR3nt: TGCGCCAGCAGTGAGCGCCCGGGACAGGGAGGATTGAACACTGAAGCTTTCTTT; CDR3aa: CASSERPGQGGLNTEAFF
d_gene: .; abundance: once; j_gene: TRBJ1-3; len: 16; v_gene: TRBV30; CDR3nt: TGTGCCCGATCCCAGCGAAGCCCCGCCTCTGGAAACACCATATATTTT; CDR3aa: CARSQRSPASGNTIYF
d_gene: .; abundance: .; j_gene: TRBJ2-3; len: 13; v_gene: TRBV19; CDR3nt: TGTGCCAGTGGGTGGACAACCACAGATACGCAGTATTTT; CDR3aa: CASGWTTTDTQYF
d_gene: TRBD1; abundance: .; j_gene: TRBJ1-4; len: 16; v_gene: TRBV9; CDR3nt: TGTGCCAGCAGCGCGGCAACCGGGACAGGGAGTGAAAAACTGTTTTTT; CDR3aa: CASSAATGTGSEKLFF
d_gene: .; abundance: .; j_gene: TRBJ1-3; len: 16; v_gene: TRBV9; CDR3nt: TGTGCCAGCAGCGTAGTCTCGGTTCTCTCTGGAAACACCATATATTTT; CDR3aa: CASSVVSVLSGNTIYF
d_gene: TRBD1; abundance: few; j_gene: TRBJ1-2; len: 16; v_gene: TRBV4-1; CDR3nt: TGCGCCAGCAGCCCGTCCGTGGGACAGGGGGCCAGGGGCTACACCTTC; CDR3aa: CASSPSVGQGARGYTF
d_gene: TRBD2; abundance: .; j_gene: TRBJ2-1; len: 16; v_gene: TRBV7-3; CDR3nt: TGTGCCAGCAGCTCAGTTGGAGCGGGAGCTCGGAATGAGCAGTTCTTC; CDR3aa: CASSSVGAGARNEQFF
d_gene: TRBD2; abundance: .; j_gene: TRBJ2-7; len: 16; v_gene: TRBV7-6; CDR3nt: TGTGCCAGCAGCCAATACACTAGCGGGAGGGCGTGGGAGCAGTACTTC; CDR3aa: CASSQYTSGRAWEQYF